This T cell receptor beta chain derives from a study of blood T cell repertoires in COVID-19. Study details: Collection of acute and convalescent COVID-19 samples took place in the United States, Italy and Spain.

The Seattle patients joined while their infection was active and were tracked longitudinally afterward. Libraries were prepared by immunoSEQ multiplex PCR; TCRdb keeps only in-frame clonotypes and omits some of them. The sample has roughly 160,000 clones, 85% to 90% seen once. The J segment lost 7 bases and the V segment lost 0 bases, leaving 7 bases of the junction unmatched. This CDR3 spans 15 amino acids. The germline CDR1 and CDR2 sequences are SGHRS and YFSETQ. The clonotype originates from an elderly woman with COVID-19, enrolled during active disease. Sequenced: peripheral blood. The J gene is TRBJ1-2, the V gene TRBV5-1, with 9 bases that match TRBD1. The CDR3 reads CASSLEQGAGIGYTF. The CDR3 DNA follows: TGCGCCAGCAGCTTGGAACAGGGGGCCGGAATTGGCTACACCTTC.